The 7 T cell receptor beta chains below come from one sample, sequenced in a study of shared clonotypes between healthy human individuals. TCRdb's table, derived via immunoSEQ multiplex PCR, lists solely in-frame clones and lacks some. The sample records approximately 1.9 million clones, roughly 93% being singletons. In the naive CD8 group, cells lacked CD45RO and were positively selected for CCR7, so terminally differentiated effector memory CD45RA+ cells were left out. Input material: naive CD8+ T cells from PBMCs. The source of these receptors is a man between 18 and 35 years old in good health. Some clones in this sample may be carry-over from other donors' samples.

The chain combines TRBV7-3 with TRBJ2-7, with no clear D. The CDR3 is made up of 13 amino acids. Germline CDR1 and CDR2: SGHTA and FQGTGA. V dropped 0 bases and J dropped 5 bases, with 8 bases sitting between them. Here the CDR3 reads CASSLTFQDEQYF. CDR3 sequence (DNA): TGTGCCAGCAGCTTAACGTTCCAGGACGAGCAGTACTTC. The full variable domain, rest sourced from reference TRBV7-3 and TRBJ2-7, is GAGVSQTPSNKVTEKGKYVELRCDPISGHTALYWYRQSLGQGPEFLIYFQGTGAADDSGLPNDRFFAVRPEGSVSTLKIQRTERGDSAVYLCASSLTFQDEQYFGPGTRLTVT.

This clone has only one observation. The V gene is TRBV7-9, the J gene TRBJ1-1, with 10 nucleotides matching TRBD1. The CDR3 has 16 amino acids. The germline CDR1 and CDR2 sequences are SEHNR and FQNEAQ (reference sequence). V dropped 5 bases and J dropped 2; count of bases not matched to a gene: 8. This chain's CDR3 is CASSEGTGVVNTEAFF. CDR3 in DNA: TGTGCCAGCAGCGAAGGGACAGGGGTTGTTAACACTGAAGCTTTCTTT.

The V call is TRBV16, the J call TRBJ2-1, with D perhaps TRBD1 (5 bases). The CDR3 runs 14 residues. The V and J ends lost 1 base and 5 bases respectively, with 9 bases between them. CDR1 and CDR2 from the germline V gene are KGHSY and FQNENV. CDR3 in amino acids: CASSQLGRNNEQFF. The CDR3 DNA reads TGTGCCAGCAGCCAATTGGGGCGGAACAATGAGCAGTTCTTC.

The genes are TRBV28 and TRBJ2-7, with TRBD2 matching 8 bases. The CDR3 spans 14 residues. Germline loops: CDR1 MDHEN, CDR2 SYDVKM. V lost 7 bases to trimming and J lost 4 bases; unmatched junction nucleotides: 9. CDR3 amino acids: CASTLGSGGYEQYF. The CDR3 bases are TGTGCCAGCACCCTCGGGAGCGGGGGTTACGAGCAGTACTTC.

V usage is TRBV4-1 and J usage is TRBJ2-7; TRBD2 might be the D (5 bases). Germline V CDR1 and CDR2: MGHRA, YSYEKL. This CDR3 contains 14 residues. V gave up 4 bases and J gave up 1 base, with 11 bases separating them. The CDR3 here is CASSPVSGSYEQYF. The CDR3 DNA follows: TGCGCCAGCAGCCCGGTCAGCGGATCCTACGAGCAGTACTTC.

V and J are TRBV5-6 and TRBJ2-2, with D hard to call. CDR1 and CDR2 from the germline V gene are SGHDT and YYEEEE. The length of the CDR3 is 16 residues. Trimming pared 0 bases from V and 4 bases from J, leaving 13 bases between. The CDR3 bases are TGTGCCAGCAGCTTGGCTTATACGTCGGCCACCGGGGAGCTGTTTTTT. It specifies CASSLAYTSATGELFF.

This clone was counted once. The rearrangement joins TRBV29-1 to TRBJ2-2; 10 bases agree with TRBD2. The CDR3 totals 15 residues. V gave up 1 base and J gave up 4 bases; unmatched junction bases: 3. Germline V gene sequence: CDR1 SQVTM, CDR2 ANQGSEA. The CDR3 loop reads CSVEVSGRVTGELFF. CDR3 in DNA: TGCAGCGTTGAAGTAAGCGGGAGGGTCACCGGGGAGCTGTTTTTT.